These 3 T cell receptor beta chains came from one sample sequenced in a study of TIL therapy for anti-PD-1-resistant metastatic lung cancer (dated by TCRdb to about 2021). The meaning of the sample's time point label: pre-treatment sample, taken before nivolumab and TIL therapy. Using bias-controlled multiplex PCR with the immunoSEQ v3 hsTCRB kit, the TCR beta CDR3 regions were amplified from genomic DNA. The clones in this table, taken by TCRdb from immuneACCESS, are in-frame only. Not every clone is retained; where verified, under half of the shortfall comes from an unresolved V gene, and the cause of the rest is unknown. A total of tens of thousands of clones appear in this sample, around 63% of them only once. Around 6.3% of the sample belongs to the ten largest clones. This specimen was blood, taken at baseline. These receptors originate from a person aged 25 to 79 with non-small cell lung cancer.

This clone is medium-sized by share. This sequence joins TRBV7-9 and TRBJ2-7, with D perhaps TRBD1 or TRBD2 (5 bases each). This CDR3 comprises 16 residues. Germline V gives CDR1 SEHNR, CDR2 FQNEAQ (reference sequence). Trimming took 0 bases from V and 4 from J, leaving 16 bases between them. The CDR3 DNA reads TGTGCCAGCAGCTTAGCGAGGACCGGGACCAAATACGAGCAGTACTTC. Protein: CASSLARTGTKYEQYF.

The chain recombines TRBV5-1 with TRBJ1-4; TRBD1 matches at 8 bases. Trimming took 4 bases from V and 3 from J; bases not matched to a gene: 5. Germline V gives CDR1 SGHRS, CDR2 YFSETQ. This CDR3 spans 15 amino acids. CDR3 amino acids: CASSIMTGANEKLFF. The DNA for the CDR3 is TGCGCCAGCAGCATCATGACAGGGGCTAATGAAAAACTGTTTTTT.

This clone was seen a few times. This CDR3 is CASSSRNQVEAFF. The CDR3 region has the DNA TGTGCCAGCTCATCGAGGAATCAGGTTGAAGCTTTCTTT. The chain is built from TRBV18 and TRBJ1-1; D gene uncertain. The CDR3 extends over 13 amino acids. Germline CDR1 is KGHSH and CDR2 is LQKENI. V was clipped by 5 bases and J by 7 bases, with 14 bases between them.